This TCR beta chain was retrieved from a study of cytomegalovirus exposure and HLA in healthy donors. The study's findings and limits: The study had only CMV serostatus as immune exposure information. Some V segments, including TRBV6-2 and TRBV6-3, were excluded as indistinguishable.

The PCR was carried out with 60 Vbeta primers and 13 Jbeta primers. Sequencing used immunoSEQ multiplex PCR; TCRdb keeps in-frame clones, though not all of them. Found here are roughly 200,000 clones, more than 60% of them singletons; the top ten hold 3.7%. Trimming pared 4 bases from V and 6 bases from J, leaving 14 bases between. The CDR3 consists of 14 residues. CDR1 and CDR2 (germline): SGHRS, YFSETQ. A word on this clone: The antigen remains undetermined.

The V call is TRBV5-1, the J call TRBJ1-3; possibly TRBD1 for D (6 bases). This receptor was taken from a woman aged 55-75 years in good health and CMV-seropositive. Specimen: PBMCs. The CDR3 DNA reads TGCGCCAGCAGCCTGACAGGAGAATTAAACACCATATATTTT. Residues: CASSLTGELNTIYF. The full variable domain, rest sourced from reference TRBV5-1 and TRBJ1-3, is KAGVTQTPRYLIKTRGQQVTLSCSPISGHRSVSWYQQTPGQGLQFLFEYFSETQRNKGNFPGRFSGRQFSNSRSEMNVSTLELGDSALYLCASSLTGELNTIYFGEGSWLTVV.